This TCR beta chain was captured by sequencing in a study of identical twins (dated by TCRdb to 2015 to 2016). With regard to the full study: The study deep-sequenced TCR alpha and beta repertoires from monozygotic twins, unrelated adults of various ages and cord blood to test whether fetal clonotypes persist. To rule out contamination, the twin experiments were replicated at different times with different library preparation protocols. Findings and caveats that apply to the study as a whole: The excess sharing between twins in beta out-of-frame sequences was weaker because fewer shared sequences reduced the signal-to-noise ratio. Abundant cord blood beta clonotypes carried fewer insertions; young adult naive repertoires showed a weaker similar trend, while memory repertoires showed none. Compared with coincidental sharing between unrelated individuals, out-of-frame TCR alpha sequences shared between twins showed an excess of sequences with low generation probability. Recombination models systematically underestimated out-of-frame TCR alpha sharing in monozygotic twins but agreed with sharing between unrelated individuals. Zero-insertion analyses could be partly confounded by invariant T cells such as MAIT and iNKT, although diverse VJ usage argued against such confounding for most clonotypes. Because the same donors could not be followed over many years, conclusions were based on cross-sectional statistical analysis.

On this clonotype: Its antigen specificity is not known. One base away there is no much larger clone; base qualities are not given.

All donors were healthy Caucasians. The twin cohort comprised three pairs of female monozygotic twins, all aged about 18 to 30 years. Using Miltenyi CD45RO+ enrichment and human naive T-cell isolation kits, memory (CD45RO+) and naive T cells were isolated from PBMC. Library method: 5' RACE. TCRdb names Illumina HiSeq 2000 as the instrument used. A universal primer binding site was added through template switching, and the final cDNA carried a unique molecular identifier so that TCR cDNA molecules could be counted accurately. Specific primers in the conserved constant-segment region were used to synthesize first-strand cDNA for the TCR alpha and beta chains. To control for contamination, every cDNA library carried two barcodes: a SMART-Mk sample barcode plus Illumina barcodes. Two successive PCR steps introduced TruSeq adapter sequences along with Illumina sample barcodes. The Illumina HiSeq platform was used with custom primers to sequence TCR alpha and beta cDNA libraries. The original methods were these. Raw reads were processed with MiGEC to extract unique molecular identifiers, and MiXCR was used to determine CDR3 positions. For each individual, recombination models were inferred using an EM algorithm with the repgenHMM and IGoR tools. The tcR package in R was used for shared clonotype analysis, with sharing normalized by the product of cloneset sizes. To study raw recombination free of thymic and clonal selection effects, out-of-frame nonproductive sequences were analyzed. TCRdb reprocessing: public reads trimmed at Q25 with fastp, clones called with MiXCR, in-frame beta chains kept. Every entry covers one CDR3 protein and lists the most common genes and DNA from its rows. The V and J calls and clone size come from TCRdb's table, not from the authors' own analysis. The sample profile shows roughly 250,000 distinct CDR3 sequences; about 7% of them were found once. The biggest ten clones account for roughly 3.4% of the sample.

Based on the germline V gene (reference sequence), the CDR1 and CDR2 sequences are DFQATT and SNEGSKA. Spanning cysteine to phenylalanine, the CDR3 consists of 17 amino acids. Of the read, only the CDR3 DNA is kept; its 51 bases are in frame from base 1. Clipping removes 5 bases from V and 7 bases from J, with 16 as the unmatched junction base count. This same sample was also taken into another study, of yellow fever vaccine responses in identical twins. Per that second paper: According to the authors, in identical twins the way T cells responded to vaccination appeared partly convergent and partly personalized. In the study, vaccine-responding T cell clones were precisely tracked in identical twins.

This TCR was sampled from a woman aged 18-29 years in good health. This sequence uses TRBV20-1 and TRBJ2-1; a stretch of 11 junction bases matches TRBD2. The sequenced material came from memory (CD45RO+) T cells sorted from blood. The cell subset or site label, read with the paper, signifies: CD45RO+ enriched T cells. The CDR3 reads CSARPIPLAGEYNEQFF. The sequence in DNA is TGCAGTGCTCGCCCAATACCACTAGCGGGGGAGTATAATGAGCAGTTCTTC.